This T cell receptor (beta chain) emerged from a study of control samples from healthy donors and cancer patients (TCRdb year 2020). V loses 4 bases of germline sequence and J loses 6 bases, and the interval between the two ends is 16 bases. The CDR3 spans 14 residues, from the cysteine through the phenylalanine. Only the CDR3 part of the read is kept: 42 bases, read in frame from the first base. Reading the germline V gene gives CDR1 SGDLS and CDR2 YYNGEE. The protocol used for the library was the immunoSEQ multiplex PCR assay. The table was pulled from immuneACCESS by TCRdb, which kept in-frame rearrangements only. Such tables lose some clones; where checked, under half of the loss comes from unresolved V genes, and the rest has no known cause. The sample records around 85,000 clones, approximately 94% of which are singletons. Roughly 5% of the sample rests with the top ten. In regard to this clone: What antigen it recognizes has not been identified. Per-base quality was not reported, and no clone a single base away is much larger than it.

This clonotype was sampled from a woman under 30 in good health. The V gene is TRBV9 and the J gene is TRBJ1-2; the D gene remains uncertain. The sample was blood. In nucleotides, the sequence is TGTGCCAGCAGCATGAGTAGCAGCAGCAATGGCTACACCTTC. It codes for CASSMSSSSNGYTF.